The clone carrying this T cell receptor beta chain was observed a handful of times. Its specificity is not known. This sample stems from a study of shared clonotypes between healthy human individuals. TCRdb's copy holds only in-frame clones and misses some; the assay was immunoSEQ multiplex PCR. The sample contains approximately 600,000 clones, 90% to 95% of which appear only once. Selected positively for CCR7 and CD45RO-negative, naive CD8 cells excluded terminally differentiated effector memory CD45RA+ cells. Donors comprised healthy HIV-negative adults lacking recent acute infections or vaccinations. Deletions cut 3 bases from V and 6 bases from J, with 7 bases between. The germline V gene has CDR1 SGDLS and CDR2 YYNGEE. The length of the CDR3 is 12 residues. Study-level points and caveats: The researchers took only blood, and tissue repertoires probably look different. Among donors, sharing of clonotypes was expected to be affected by sequencing depth. Rarefaction demonstrated incomplete sorted-subset sequencing despite large depth.

This TCR was sampled from a woman in her thirties in good health. Input material: naive CD8+ T cells sorted from blood. The chain couples TRBV9 to TRBJ2-1; no clear D. The CDR3 spells CASSAAANEQFF. Written as DNA, the CDR3 is TGTGCCAGCAGCGCCGCCGCCAATGAGCAGTTCTTC.